This TCR beta chain was observed in a study of blood T cells in healthy people across ages. Together with a sample-barcoded 5' primer, a J-beta primer mix was included in a second PCR lasting about 7 to 12 cycles. Via MiXCR, TCRdb re-called the 5' RACE reads, giving one row per CDR3 protein. The sample shows some 760,000 distinct CDR3 sequences, around a quarter of them seen only once. The sample was also linked to a second study, of T cells of mothers and their children. That study adds: At a sensitivity of roughly 91 clones per million clonotypes, no persistent microchimeric T cell clones appeared.

The source of this sequence is a boy between 10 and 17 years old in good health. Source material: blood.

The CDR3 coding sequence is TGTGCCAGCAGTTTAGACACAGAAGTCCATGAAAAACTGTTTTTT. This gives the protein CASSLDTEVHEKLFF. The V and J genes are TRBV12-3 or TRBV12-4 and TRBJ1-4; unclear D gene. Between the trimmed V and J ends, which lost 1 base and 6 bases, there was a span of 12 bases. CDR3 length: 15 residues.